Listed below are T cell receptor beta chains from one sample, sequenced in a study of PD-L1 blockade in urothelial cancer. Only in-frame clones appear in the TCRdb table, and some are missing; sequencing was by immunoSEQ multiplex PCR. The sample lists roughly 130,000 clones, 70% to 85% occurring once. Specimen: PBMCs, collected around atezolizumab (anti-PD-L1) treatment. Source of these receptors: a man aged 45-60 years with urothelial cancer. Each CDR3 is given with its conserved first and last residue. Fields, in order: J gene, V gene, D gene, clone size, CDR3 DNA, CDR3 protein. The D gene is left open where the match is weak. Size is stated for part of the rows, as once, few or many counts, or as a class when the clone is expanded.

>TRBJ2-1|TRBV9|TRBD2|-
TGTGCCAGCAGCGTAGCTAGCACTAGCGGGAGGGGTGAGCAGTTCTTC
CASSVASTSGRGEQFF
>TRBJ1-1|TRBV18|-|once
TGTGCCAGCTCACGAGACAGAAAGAACACTGAAGCTTTCTTT
CASSRDRKNTEAFF
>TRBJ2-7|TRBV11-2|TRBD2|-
TGTGCCAGCAGCTCGGCTAGCGGGAGGTACGAGCAGTACTTC
CASSSASGRYEQYF
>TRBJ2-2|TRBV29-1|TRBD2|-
TGCAGCGTTGGGGGCGGGAGGGCTCTCACCGGGGAGCTGTTTTTT
CSVGGGRALTGELFF
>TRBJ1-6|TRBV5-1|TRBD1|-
TGCGCCAGCAGCTTGGGACAGGGTAATTCACCCCTCCACTTT
CASSLGQGNSPLHF
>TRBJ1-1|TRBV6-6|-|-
TGTGCCAGCAGTCCTCCCGGGGGGAGCACTGAAGCTTTCTTT
CASSPPGGSTEAFF
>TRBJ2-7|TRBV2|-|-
TGTGCCAGCAGTGTGGCAGGGGCGGACGAGCAGTACTTC
CASSVAGADEQYF
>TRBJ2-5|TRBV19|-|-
TGTGCCAGTAGTAACGATAACCTTAATAGAGAGACCCAGTACTTC
CASSNDNLNRETQYF
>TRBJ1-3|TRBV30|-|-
TGTGCCTGGAGTTTACCTAGACAGGTCTCTGGAAACACCATATATTTT
CAWSLPRQVSGNTIYF
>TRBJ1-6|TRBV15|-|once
TGTGCCACCAGCAGATCCTTCCCAGGGCAGAATTCACCCCTCCACTTT
CATSRSFPGQNSPLHF
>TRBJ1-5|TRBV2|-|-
TGTGCCAGCAAACGCGATAATCAGCCCCAGCATTTT
CASKRDNQPQHF
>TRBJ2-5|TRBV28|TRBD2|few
TGTGCCAGCAGAGCGGGAGGTCGAGAGACCCAGTACTTC
CASRAGGRETQYF
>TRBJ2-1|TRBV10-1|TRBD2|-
TGCGCCAGCAGTGACGGGGGGACCGGTGGCAATGAGCAGTTCTTC
CASSDGGTGGNEQFF
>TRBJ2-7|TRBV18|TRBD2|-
TGTGCCAGCTCAGATAGCGGGAGTTCCTACGAGCAGTACTTC
CASSDSGSSYEQYF
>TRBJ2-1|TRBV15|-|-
TGTGCCACCAGCAGAGGACGGGAGAGCTCCTACAATGAGCAGTTCTTC
CATSRGRESSYNEQFF
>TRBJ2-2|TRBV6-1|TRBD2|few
TGTGCCAGCAGTGTCTCCTGGCTAGCGGGAGGCGCGAACACCGGGGAGCTGTTTTTT
CASSVSWLAGGANTGELFF
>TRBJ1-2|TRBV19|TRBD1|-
TGTGCCAGTAGTAGGGACAGGGACTATGGCTACACCTTC
CASSRDRDYGYTF
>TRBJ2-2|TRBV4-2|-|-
TGTGCCAGCAGCCAAGATTGGGGGGTTAACACCGGGGAGCTGTTTTTT
CASSQDWGVNTGELFF
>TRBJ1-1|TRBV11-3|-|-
TGTGCCAGCAGCTTAGGAGGGCCATCTCGTAACACTGAAGCTTTCTTT
CASSLGGPSRNTEAFF
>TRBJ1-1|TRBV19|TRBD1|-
TGTGCCAGTAGAGGGGGACAGGGATACACTGAAGCTTTCTTT
CASRGGQGYTEAFF
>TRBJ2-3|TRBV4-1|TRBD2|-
TGCGCCAGCAGCCAAGATAGAGGGACTAGCGTAACAGATACGCAGTATTTT
CASSQDRGTSVTDTQYF
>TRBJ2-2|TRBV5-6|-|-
TGTGCCAGCAGTCTGGACAGAAACACCGGGGAGCTGTTTTTT
CASSLDRNTGELFF
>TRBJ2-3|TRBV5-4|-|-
TGTGCCAGCAGCTCCCCCTTGACAGATACGCAGTATTTT
CASSSPLTDTQYF
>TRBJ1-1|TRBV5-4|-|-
TGTGCCAGCAGCCTACCAGGGTTAGGCTTGGACACTGAAGCTTTCTTT
CASSLPGLGLDTEAFF
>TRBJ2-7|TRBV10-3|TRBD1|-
TGTGCCATCAGTGAGTCGGGGACAGGTTCCTACGAGCAGTACTTC
CAISESGTGSYEQYF
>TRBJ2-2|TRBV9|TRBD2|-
TGTGCCAGCAGCACGGGACTAGCGGGAGGGCCTCGGACCGGGGAGCTGTTTTTT
CASSTGLAGGPRTGELFF
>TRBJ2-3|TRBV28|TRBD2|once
TGTGCCAGCAGCCGCGCTAGCGGTTCTAGCACAGATACGCAGTATTTT
CASSRASGSSTDTQYF
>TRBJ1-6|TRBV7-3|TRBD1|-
TGTGCCAGCAGCTTGGGGACAGCCTTATCTCCCCTCCACTTT
CASSLGTALSPLHF
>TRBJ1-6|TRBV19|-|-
TGTGCCAGTAGTCTAGGAACAAATTCACCCCTCCACTTT
CASSLGTNSPLHF
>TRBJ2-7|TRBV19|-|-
TGTGCCAGTAGTCGAGAGGCGGGAAGCTATAGCGAGCAGTACTTC
CASSREAGSYSEQYF
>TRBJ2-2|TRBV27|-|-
TGTGCCAGCAGTTTGGGACTCAACACCGGGGAGCTGTTTTTT
CASSLGLNTGELFF
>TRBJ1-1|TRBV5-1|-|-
TGCGCCAGCAGCCCCCTTTGGGGGGGGCAGATGATGAACACTGAAGCTTTCTTT
CASSPLWGGQMMNTEAFF
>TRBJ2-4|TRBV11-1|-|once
TGTGCCAGCAGCTTAGGGCCAGGGGAGGCCAAAAACATTCAGTACTTC
CASSLGPGEAKNIQYF
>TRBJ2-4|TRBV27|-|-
TGTGCCAGCAGTCCGCAAGTGTCGCGCGGTCTAGCCAAAAACATTCAGTACTTC
CASSPQVSRGLAKNIQYF
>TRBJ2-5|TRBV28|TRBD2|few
TGTGCCAGCAGTTTATCAACCGGCGGTAGCGGGAAAATGAGGGAGACCCAGTACTTC
CASSLSTGGSGKMRETQYF
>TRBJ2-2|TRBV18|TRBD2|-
TGTGCCAGCTCACCACCAGGACTAGCGGACACCGGGGAGCTGTTTTTT
CASSPPGLADTGELFF
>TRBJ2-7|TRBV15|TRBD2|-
TGTGCCACCAGCAGAGCAGCCGCCGCTGGCGGGAGGCGGTTATACGAGCAGTACTTC
CATSRAAAAGGRRLYEQYF
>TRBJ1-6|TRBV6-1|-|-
TGTGCCAGCAGTGAACATTTTAATTCACCCCTCCACTTT
CASSEHFNSPLHF
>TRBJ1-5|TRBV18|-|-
TGTGCCAGCTCACCAGAGGCAGCGATTGCGCCCCAGCATTTT
CASSPEAAIAPQHF
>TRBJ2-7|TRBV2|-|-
TGTGCCAGCAGCGGTCATCTCGAGCAGTACTTC
CASSGHLEQYF
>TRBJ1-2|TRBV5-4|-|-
TGTGCCAGCAGCTCAGGGGCTAACTATGGCTACACCTTC
CASSSGANYGYTF
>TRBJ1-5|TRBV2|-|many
TGTGCCAGCCGGAGGGGGGGAGGCAATCAGCCCCAGCATTTT
CASRRGGGNQPQHF
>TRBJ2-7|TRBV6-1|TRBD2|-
TGTGCCAGCAGCAAGACTAGCGGAGCCTACGAGCAGTACTTC
CASSKTSGAYEQYF
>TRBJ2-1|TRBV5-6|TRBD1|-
TGTGCCAGCAGCTTGGACAGGACAGGGACGTCTTACAATGAGCAGTTCTTC
CASSLDRTGTSYNEQFF
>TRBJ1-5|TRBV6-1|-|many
TGTGCCAGCAGTGAAAGACAGTTCTTTAGCAATCAGCCCCAGCATTTT
CASSERQFFSNQPQHF
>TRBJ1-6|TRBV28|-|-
TGTGCCAGCGCGAAATCTCAGGGGCCTCATTCACCCCTCCACTTT
CASAKSQGPHSPLHF
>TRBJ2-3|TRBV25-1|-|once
TGTGCCAGCAGCAAACAATCGGGGGCGGGAGAGGGCGCAGATACGCAGTATTTT
CASSKQSGAGEGADTQYF
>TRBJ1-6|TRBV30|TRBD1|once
TGTGCCTGGACCCACCTGACAGGGTCACCCCTCCACTTT
CAWTHLTGSPLHF
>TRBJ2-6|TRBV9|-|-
TGTGCCAGCAGCCTCCCACGCGGCTCTGGGGCCAACGTCCTGACTTTC
CASSLPRGSGANVLTF
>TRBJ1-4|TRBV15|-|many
TGTGCCACCAGCAGAGATTCGAGGCGGGGGAGGGAGGAAAAACTGTTTTTT
CATSRDSRRGREEKLFF
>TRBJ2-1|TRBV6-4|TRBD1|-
TGTGCCAGCAGTGACTCGAGTGGACAGGGGTCCCATGAGCAGTTCTTC
CASSDSSGQGSHEQFF
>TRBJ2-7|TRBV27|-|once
TGTGCCAGCAGTAGGCAGGGCAGGGCGTACGAGCAGTACTTC
CASSRQGRAYEQYF
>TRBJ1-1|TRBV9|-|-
TGTGCCAGCAGCGTAGTGCCAACGCGGACTGAAGCTTTCTTT
CASSVVPTRTEAFF
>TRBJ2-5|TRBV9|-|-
TGTGCCAGCAGCGTTGACGGGAGAATAGAGACCCAGTACTTC
CASSVDGRIETQYF